This TCR beta chain derives from a study of blood T cell repertoires in COVID-19. Method: immunoSEQ multiplex PCR; TCRdb's copy keeps in-frame clones and lacks some. The table lists some 350,000 clones, around 87% of them singletons. CDR3 size: 15 residues. Per the germline V gene, CDR1 is SNHLY and CDR2 is FYNNEI. V shed 8 bases, J shed 4 bases, and the junction held 10 bases outside the gene matches. Sequencing was performed on peripheral blood. The receptor's source is a woman in her forties or fifties with COVID-19, enrolled during active disease. The chain recombines TRBV2 with TRBJ2-7, with 11 bases aligning to TRBD2. This CDR3 reads CASGLAGGPGYEQYF. The CDR3 nucleotides read TGTGCCAGCGGCCTAGCGGGGGGCCCGGGTTACGAGCAGTACTTC.